This T cell receptor (beta chain) is from a study of T cell repertoires in cytomegalovirus infection. TCRdb passed the reads through MiXCR, listing each CDR3 protein once. Among about 180,000 distinct CDR3 sequences listed, around 15% were seen once. This clonotype has more than one count but fewer than ten. Germline lookup yields CDR1 SEHNR and CDR2 FQNEAQ (reference sequence). V dropped 3 bases and J dropped 4; count of bases not matched to a gene: 7. The CDR3 consists of 16 residues. The chain combines TRBV7-9 with TRBJ1-4, with TRBD1 matching 8 bases. Sequencing was performed on PBMCs. The sequence was collected from a human donor in good health (CMV status not recorded). Some clones in this sample may be carry-over from other donors' samples. DNA for the CDR3: TGTGCCAGCAGCTTCTCCGGGACAGGCAATAATGAAAAACTGTTTTTT. It is translated as CASSFSGTGNNEKLFF. The whole variable domain, filled in from reference TRBV7-9 and TRBJ1-4, reads DTGVSQNPRHKITKRGQNVTFRCDPISEHNRLYWYRQTLGQGPEFLTYFQNEAQLEKSRLLSDRFSAERPKGSFSTLEIQRTEQGDSAMYLCASSFSGTGNNEKLFFGSGTQLSVL.